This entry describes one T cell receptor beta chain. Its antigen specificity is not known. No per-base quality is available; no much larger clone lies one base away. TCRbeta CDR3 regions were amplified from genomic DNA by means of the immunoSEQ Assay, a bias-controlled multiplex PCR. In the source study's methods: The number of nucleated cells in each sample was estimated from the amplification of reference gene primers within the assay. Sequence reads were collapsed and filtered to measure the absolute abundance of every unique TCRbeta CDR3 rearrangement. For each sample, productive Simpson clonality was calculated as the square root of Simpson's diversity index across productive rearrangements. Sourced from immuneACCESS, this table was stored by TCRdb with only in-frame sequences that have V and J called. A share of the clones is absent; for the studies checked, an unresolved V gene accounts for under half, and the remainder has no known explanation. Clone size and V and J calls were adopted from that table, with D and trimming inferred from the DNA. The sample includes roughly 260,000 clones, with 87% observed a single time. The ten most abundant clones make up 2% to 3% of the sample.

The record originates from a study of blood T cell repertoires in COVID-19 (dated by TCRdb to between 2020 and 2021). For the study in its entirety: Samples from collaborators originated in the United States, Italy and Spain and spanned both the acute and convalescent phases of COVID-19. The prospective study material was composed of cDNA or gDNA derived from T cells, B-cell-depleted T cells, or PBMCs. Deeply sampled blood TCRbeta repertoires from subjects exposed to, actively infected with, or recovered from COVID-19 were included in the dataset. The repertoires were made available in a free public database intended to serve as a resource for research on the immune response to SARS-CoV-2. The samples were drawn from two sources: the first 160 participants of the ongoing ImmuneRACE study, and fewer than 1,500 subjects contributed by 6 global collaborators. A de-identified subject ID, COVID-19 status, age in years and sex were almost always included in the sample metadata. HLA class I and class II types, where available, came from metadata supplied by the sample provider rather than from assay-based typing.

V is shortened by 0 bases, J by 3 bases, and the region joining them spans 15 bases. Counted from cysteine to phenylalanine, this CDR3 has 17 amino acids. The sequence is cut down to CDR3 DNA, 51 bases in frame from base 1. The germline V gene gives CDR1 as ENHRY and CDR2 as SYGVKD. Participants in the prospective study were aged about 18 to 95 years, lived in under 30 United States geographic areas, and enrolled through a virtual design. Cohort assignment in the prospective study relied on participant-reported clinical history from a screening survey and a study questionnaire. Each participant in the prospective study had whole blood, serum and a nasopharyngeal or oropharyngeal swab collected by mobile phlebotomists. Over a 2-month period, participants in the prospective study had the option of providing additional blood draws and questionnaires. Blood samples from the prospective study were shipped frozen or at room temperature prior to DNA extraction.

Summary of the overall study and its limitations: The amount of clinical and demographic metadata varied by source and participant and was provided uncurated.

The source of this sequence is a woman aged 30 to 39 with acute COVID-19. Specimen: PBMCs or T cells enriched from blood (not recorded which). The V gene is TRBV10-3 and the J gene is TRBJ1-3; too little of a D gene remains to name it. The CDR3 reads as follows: CAISESILTRSGNTIYF. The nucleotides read TGTGCCATCAGTGAGTCGATTTTAACTAGGAGTGGAAACACCATATATTTT.